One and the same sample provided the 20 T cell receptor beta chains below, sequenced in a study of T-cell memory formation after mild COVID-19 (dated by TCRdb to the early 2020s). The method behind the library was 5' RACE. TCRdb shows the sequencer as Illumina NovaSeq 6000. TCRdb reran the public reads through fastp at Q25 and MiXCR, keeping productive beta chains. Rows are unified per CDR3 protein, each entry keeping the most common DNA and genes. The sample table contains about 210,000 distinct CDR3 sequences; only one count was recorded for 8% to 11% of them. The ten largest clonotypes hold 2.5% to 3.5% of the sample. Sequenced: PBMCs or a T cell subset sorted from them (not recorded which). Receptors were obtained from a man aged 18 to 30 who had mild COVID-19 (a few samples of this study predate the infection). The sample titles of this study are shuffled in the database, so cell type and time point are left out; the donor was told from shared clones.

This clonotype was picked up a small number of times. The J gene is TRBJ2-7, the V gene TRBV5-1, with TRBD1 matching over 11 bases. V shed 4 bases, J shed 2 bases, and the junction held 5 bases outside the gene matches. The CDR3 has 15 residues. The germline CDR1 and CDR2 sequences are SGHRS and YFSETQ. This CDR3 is CASSTGTGGAYEQYV. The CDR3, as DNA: TGCGCCAGCAGCACCGGGACAGGGGGTGCCTACGAGCAGTACGTC.

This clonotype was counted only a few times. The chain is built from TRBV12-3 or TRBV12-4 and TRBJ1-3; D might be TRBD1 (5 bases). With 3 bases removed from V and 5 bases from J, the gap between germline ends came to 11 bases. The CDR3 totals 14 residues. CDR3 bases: TGTGCCAGCAGTTTGCCAGGGAGCAGAAACACCATATATTTT. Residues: CASSLPGSRNTIYF.

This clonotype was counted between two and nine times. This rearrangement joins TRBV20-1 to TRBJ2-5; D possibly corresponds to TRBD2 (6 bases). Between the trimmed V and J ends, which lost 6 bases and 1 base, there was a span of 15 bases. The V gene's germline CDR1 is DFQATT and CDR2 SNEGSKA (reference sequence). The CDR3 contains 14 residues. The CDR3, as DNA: TGCAGTGCCTCACCGGCGGGGATCCAAGAGACCCAGTACTTC. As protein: CSASPAGIQETQYF.

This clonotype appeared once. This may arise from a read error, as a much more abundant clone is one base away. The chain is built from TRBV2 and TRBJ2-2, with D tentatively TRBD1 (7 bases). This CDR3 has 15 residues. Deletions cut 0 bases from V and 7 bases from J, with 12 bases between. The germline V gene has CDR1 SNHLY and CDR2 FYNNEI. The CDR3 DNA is TGTGCCAGCAGTGAAGCCACCAGGGGGGTCGGGGAGCTGTTTTTT. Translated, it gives CASSEATRGVGELFF. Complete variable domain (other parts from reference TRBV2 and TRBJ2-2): EPEVTQTPSHQVTQMGQEVILRCVPISNHLYFYWYRQILGQKVEFLVSFYNNEISEKSEIFDDQFSVERPDGSNFTLKIRSTKLEDSAMYFCASSEATRGVGELFFGEGSRLTVL.

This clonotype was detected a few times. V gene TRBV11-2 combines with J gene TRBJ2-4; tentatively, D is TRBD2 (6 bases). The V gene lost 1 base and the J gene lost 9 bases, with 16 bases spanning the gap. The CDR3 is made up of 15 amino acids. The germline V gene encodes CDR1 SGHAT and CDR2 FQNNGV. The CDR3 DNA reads TGTGCCAGCAGCTTAGGAGGTCAGGTGGGGGGCATTCAGTACTTC. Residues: CASSLGGQVGGIQYF.

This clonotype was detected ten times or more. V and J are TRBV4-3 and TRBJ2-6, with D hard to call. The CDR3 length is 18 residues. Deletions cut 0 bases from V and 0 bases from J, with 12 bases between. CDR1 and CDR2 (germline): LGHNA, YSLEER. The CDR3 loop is CASSQDRAFGSGANVLTF. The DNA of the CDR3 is TGCGCCAGCAGCCAAGATCGTGCATTCGGCTCTGGGGCCAACGTCCTGACTTTC.

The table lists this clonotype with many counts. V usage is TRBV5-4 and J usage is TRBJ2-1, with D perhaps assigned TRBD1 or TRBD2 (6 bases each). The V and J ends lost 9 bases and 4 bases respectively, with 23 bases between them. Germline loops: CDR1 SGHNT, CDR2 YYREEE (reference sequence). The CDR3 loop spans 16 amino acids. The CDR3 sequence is CATRALGGLGYNEQFF. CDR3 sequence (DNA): TGTGCCACTAGAGCGTTGGGGGGCCTGGGGTACAATGAGCAGTTCTTC.

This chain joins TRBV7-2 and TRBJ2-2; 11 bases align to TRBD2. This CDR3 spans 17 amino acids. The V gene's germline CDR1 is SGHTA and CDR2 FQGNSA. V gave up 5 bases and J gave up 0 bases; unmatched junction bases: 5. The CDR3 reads CASSLTSGGANTGELFF. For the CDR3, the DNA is TGTGCCAGCAGCCTAACTAGCGGGGGCGCGAACACCGGGGAGCTGTTTTTT.

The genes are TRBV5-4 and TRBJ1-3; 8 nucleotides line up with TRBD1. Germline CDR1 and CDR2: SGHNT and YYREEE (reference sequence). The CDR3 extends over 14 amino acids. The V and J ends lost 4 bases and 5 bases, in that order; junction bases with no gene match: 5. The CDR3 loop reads CASSPGQARNTIYF. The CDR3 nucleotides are TGTGCCAGCAGCCCGGGACAGGCGAGAAACACCATATATTTT.

The CDR3 nucleotides are TGTGCCAGCAGCGTAGCTCTGACTCTAGGGGGCCCAGATACGCAGTATTTT. Its translation is CASSVALTLGGPDTQYF. This chain connects TRBV9 to TRBJ2-3; 7 bases agree with TRBD1. Germline assignment: CDR1 SGDLS and CDR2 YYNGEE. V was clipped by 0 bases and J by 4 bases; unmatched bases: 11. This CDR3 spans 17 amino acids.

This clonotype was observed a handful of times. The CDR3 coding sequence is TGTGCCACCAGCAGAGTCAAGTACGGTGAAAAACTGTTTTTT. This encodes CATSRVKYGEKLFF. The V gene is TRBV15, the J gene TRBJ1-4; D is unclear. Germline V lookup: CDR1 LNHNV, CDR2 YYDKDF (reference sequence). V lost 1 base to trimming and J lost 7 bases, with 10 bases between them. There are 14 residues in the CDR3.

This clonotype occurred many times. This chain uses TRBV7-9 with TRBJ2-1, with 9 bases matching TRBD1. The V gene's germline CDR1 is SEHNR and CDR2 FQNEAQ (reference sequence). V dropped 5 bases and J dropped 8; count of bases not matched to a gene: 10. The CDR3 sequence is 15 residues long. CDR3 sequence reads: CASSPGTGNLHEQFF. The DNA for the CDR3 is TGTGCCAGCAGCCCCGGGACAGGGAATTTACATGAGCAGTTCTTC.

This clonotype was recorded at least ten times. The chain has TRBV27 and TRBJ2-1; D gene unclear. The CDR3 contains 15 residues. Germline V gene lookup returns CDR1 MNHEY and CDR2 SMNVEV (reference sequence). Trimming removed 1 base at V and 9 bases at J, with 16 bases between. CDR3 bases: TGTGCCAGCAGTTTATTGGCGCCCAAATGGGGTGAGCAGTTCTTC. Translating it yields CASSLLAPKWGEQFF.

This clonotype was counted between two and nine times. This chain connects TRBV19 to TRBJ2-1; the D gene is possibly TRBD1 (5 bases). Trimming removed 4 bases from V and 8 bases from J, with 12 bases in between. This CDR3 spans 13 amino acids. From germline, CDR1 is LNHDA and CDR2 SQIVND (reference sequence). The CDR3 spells CASSTRTIHEQFF. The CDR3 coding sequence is TGTGCCAGTAGTACCCGGACAATCCATGAGCAGTTCTTC.

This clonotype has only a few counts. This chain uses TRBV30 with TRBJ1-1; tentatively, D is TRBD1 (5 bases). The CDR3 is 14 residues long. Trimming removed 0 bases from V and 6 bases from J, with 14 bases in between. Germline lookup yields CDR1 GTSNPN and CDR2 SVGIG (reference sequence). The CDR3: CAWSVGSLGAEAFF. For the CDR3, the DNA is TGTGCCTGGAGTGTAGGCTCCCTAGGGGCTGAAGCTTTCTTT.

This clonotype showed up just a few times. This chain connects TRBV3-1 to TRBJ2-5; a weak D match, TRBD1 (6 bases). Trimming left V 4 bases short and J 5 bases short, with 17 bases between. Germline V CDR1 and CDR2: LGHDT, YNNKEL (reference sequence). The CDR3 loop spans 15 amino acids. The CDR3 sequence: CASSPLPRGRETQYF. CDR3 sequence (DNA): TGTGCCAGCAGCCCGCTCCCCAGGGGACGGGAGACCCAGTACTTC.

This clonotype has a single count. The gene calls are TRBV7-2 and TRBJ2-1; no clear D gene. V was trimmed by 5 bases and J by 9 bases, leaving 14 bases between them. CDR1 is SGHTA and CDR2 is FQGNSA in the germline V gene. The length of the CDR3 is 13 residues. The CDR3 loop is CASSNWQAAEQFF. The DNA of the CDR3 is TGTGCCAGCAGCAACTGGCAGGCGGCTGAGCAGTTCTTC.

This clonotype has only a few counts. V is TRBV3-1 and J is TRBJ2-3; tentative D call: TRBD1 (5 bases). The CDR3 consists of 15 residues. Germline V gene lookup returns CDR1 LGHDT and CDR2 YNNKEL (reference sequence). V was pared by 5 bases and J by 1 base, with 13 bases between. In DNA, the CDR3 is TGTGCCAGCAGCGTACCTGGGGCCGGCACAGATACGCAGTATTTT. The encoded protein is CASSVPGAGTDTQYF.

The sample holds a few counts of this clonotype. CDR3 sequence: CASRDTALYGYTF. The CDR3 nucleotides are TGTGCCAGCAGAGATACAGCTCTCTATGGCTACACCTTC. This chain joins TRBV9 and TRBJ1-2; no clear D. CDR3 length equals 13 residues. V lost 5 bases to trimming and J lost 4 bases, with 12 bases between them. In germline, CDR1 is SGDLS, CDR2 YYNGEE.

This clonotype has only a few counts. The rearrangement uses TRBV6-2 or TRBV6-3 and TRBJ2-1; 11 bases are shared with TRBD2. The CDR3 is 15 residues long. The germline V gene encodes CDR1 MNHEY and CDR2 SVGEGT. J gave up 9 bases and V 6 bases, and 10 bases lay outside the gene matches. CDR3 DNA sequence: TGTGCCAGCAGCCTTAGCGGGGGGGCTTTTGCTGAGCAGTTCTTC. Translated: CASSLSGGAFAEQFF.